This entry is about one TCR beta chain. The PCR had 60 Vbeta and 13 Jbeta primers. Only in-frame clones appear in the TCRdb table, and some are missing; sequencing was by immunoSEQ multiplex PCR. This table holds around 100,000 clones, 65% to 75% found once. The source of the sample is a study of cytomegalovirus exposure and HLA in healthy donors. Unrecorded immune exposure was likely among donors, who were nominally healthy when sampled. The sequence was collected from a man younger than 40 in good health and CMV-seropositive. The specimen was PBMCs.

The DNA for the CDR3 is TGTGCCAGCACCCGATTGTCGCGGCGCACAGATACGCAGTATTTT. Its protein product is CASTRLSRRTDTQYF. This chain links TRBV5-4 with TRBJ2-3; D is unclear. The germline CDR1 and CDR2 sequences are SGHNT and YYREEE (reference sequence). Trimming took 6 bases from V and 1 from J, leaving 15 bases between them. The CDR3 length is 15 residues.